The 30 T cell receptor beta chains below were found in one sample sequenced in a study of cytomegalovirus exposure and HLA in healthy donors. Data came from immunoSEQ multiplex PCR; TCRdb stores just in-frame clones and leaves some out. The repertoire holds 150,000 or so clones, with roughly nine tenths as singletons. Sequencing used PBMCs. The receptors shown here come from a woman aged 18-35 years in good health and CMV-seronegative.

This chain uses TRBV29-1 with TRBJ2-3, with 12 positions matching TRBD2. The trim removed 4 bases at V and 7 bases at J, leaving 6 bases unmatched. The CDR3 runs to 14 residues. Germline V CDR1 and CDR2: SQVTM, ANQGSEA. CDR3: CSVGSSGGVNTQYF. CDR3 nucleotides: TGCAGCGTTGGGTCTAGCGGGGGGGTAAATACGCAGTATTTT.

A word on this clone: An end of the junction does not agree with germline; a read error may underlie this. V gene TRBV7-7 combines with J gene TRBJ2-5, with D uncertain. CDR3 size: 14 residues. The germline V gene encodes CDR1 SSHAT and CDR2 FNYEAQ (reference sequence). In DNA form, the CDR3 reads TGTGCTAGCAGCCAGGAAGAGAAGGAAGAGACCCAGTACTTC. Translating gives CASSQEEKEETQYF.

The V call is TRBV7-8, the J call TRBJ1-5; D perhaps matches TRBD1 (5 bases). Germline CDR1 SGHVS, CDR2 FQNEAQ. V lost 1 base to trimming and J lost 3 bases, with 16 bases between them. The CDR3 sequence is 17 residues long. CDR3 nucleotides: TGTGCCAGCAGCTTAGTGCGGACAAGGATTAACAATCAGCCCCAGCATTTT. As protein: CASSLVRTRINNQPQHF.

V and J are TRBV7-2 and TRBJ1-5, with D possibly matching TRBD1 (6 bases). This CDR3 region has 13 residues. From germline, CDR1 is SGHTA and CDR2 FQGNSA. V was trimmed by 3 bases and J by 4 bases, leaving 7 bases between them. This CDR3 is CASSFQGNQPQHF. The CDR3 DNA sequence: TGTGCCAGCAGCTTCCAGGGGAATCAGCCCCAGCATTTT. Complete variable domain (other parts from reference TRBV7-2 and TRBJ1-5): GAGVSQSPSNKVTEKGKDVELRCDPISGHTALYWYRQSLGQGLEFLIYFQGNSAPDKSGLPSDRFSAERTGGSVSTLTIQRTQQEDSAVYLCASSFQGNQPQHFGDGTRLSIL.

The chain has TRBV11-3 and TRBJ1-1, with 8 bases identical to TRBD1. Trimming at V came to 6 bases and at J to 4 bases, leaving 16 bases not matched to a gene. Germline V lookup: CDR1 SGHNT, CDR2 YENEEA. The CDR3 consists of 17 residues. The CDR3 loop reads CASRRQGRFHYGTEAFF. The CDR3 coding sequence is TGTGCCAGCAGGCGACAGGGGAGGTTTCACTATGGCACTGAAGCTTTCTTT. The variable domain in full, with the rest retrieved from reference TRBV11-3 and TRBJ1-1, is EAGVVQSPRYKIIEKKQPVAFWCNPISGHNTLYWYLQNLGQGPELLIRYENEEAVDDSQLPKDRFSAERLKGVDSTLKIQPAELGDSAVYLCASRRQGRFHYGTEAFFGQGTRLTVV.

CDR3 sequence reads: CASSLSWTSGGTGELFF. CDR3 nucleotide sequence: TGTGCCAGCAGTTTATCGTGGACTAGCGGGGGTACCGGGGAGCTGTTTTTT. The J gene is TRBJ2-2, the V gene TRBV27; TRBD2 aligns across 13 bases. Germline V gives CDR1 MNHEY, CDR2 SMNVEV (reference sequence). The CDR3 extends over 17 amino acids. The V and J ends lost 0 bases and 5 bases, in that order; junction bases with no gene match: 3.

This chain uses TRBV15 with TRBJ1-5, with D possibly being TRBD1 (5 bases). The CDR3 is 15 amino acids. V shed 3 bases and J shed 3 bases, with 12 bases lying between them. Germline V gene lookup returns CDR1 LNHNV and CDR2 YYDKDF (reference sequence). The CDR3, as DNA: TGTGCCACCAGCAGCGACAGACAGTCCAATCAGCCCCAGCATTTT. This codes for CATSSDRQSNQPQHF. Complete variable domain (other parts from reference TRBV15 and TRBJ1-5): DAMVIQNPRYQVTQFGKPVTLSCSQTLNHNVMYWYQQKSSQAPKLLFHYYDKDFNNEADTPDNFQSRRPNTSFCFLDIRSPGLGDTAMYLCATSSDRQSNQPQHFGDGTRLSIL.

The chain links TRBV15 to TRBJ1-2; 8 nucleotides match TRBD1. After removal of 0 bases from V and 14 bases from J, the junction contained 11 bases not matched to a gene. The CDR3 length is 14 residues. Germline values: CDR1 LNHNV, CDR2 YYDKDF (reference sequence). CDR3: CATSREPGQEVGTF. CDR3 bases: TGTGCCACCAGCAGAGAACCGGGACAGGAGGTTGGGACCTTC. Full variable domain (outside the CDR3, taken from reference TRBV15 and TRBJ1-2): DAMVIQNPRYQVTQFGKPVTLSCSQTLNHNVMYWYQQKSSQAPKLLFHYYDKDFNNEADTPDNFQSRRPNTSFCFLDIRSPGLGDTAMYLCATSREPGQEVGTFGSGTRLTVV.

The chain has TRBV14 and TRBJ1-1; D unclear. The germline V gene encodes CDR1 SGHDN and CDR2 FVKESK. The CDR3 has 16 amino acids. V shed 1 base and J shed 5 bases, with 17 bases lying between them. For the CDR3, the DNA is TGTGCCAGCAGCCAAGGGAGGCCAGGATGGTTAACTGAAGCTTTCTTT. This codes for CASSQGRPGWLTEAFF. Looking up the rest from reference TRBV14 and TRBJ1-1 gives the full variable domain: EAGVTQFPSHSVIEKGQTVTLRCDPISGHDNLYWYRRVMGKEIKFLLHFVKESKQDESGMPNNRFLAERTGGTYSTLKVQPAELEDSGVYFCASSQGRPGWLTEAFFGQGTRLTVV.

The rearrangement joins TRBV2 to TRBJ2-7; the D gene is possibly TRBD1 (5 bases). The CDR3 covers 13 residues. Germline values: CDR1 SNHLY, CDR2 FYNNEI. The V end lost 2 bases, the J end lost 7 bases, and 12 bases lay between the germline ends. The CDR3 DNA follows: TGTGCCAGCAGTGAACAGGGCCGGTCGGAGCAGTACTTC. As protein: CASSEQGRSEQYF.

The chain is built from TRBV25-1 and TRBJ1-2; maybe TRBD1 (6 bases). The CDR3 is made up of 14 amino acids. V lost 3 bases and J 4 bases, leaving 12 bases between the germline ends. Germline V lookup: CDR1 MGHDK, CDR2 SYGVNS. DNA of the CDR3: TGTGCCAGCAGTGATCAAGCAGGGGTCTATGGCTACACCTTC. It codes for CASSDQAGVYGYTF.

Only one count was recorded for this clone. The chain couples TRBV7-8 to TRBJ2-1; TRBD2 matches at 9 bases. Trimming cost V 2 bases and J 6 bases; bases outside gene matches: 11. CDR3 length: 17 amino acids. Germline values: CDR1 SGHVS, CDR2 FQNEAQ. CDR3 region: CASSLFSPSGARNEQFF. Written as DNA, the CDR3 is TGTGCCAGCAGCTTATTTTCCCCTAGCGGGGCCCGCAATGAGCAGTTCTTC.

This chain joins TRBV7-2 and TRBJ1-4; 8 nucleotides line up with TRBD1. V lost 5 bases and J lost 6; bases outside the gene matches: 5. CDR1 is SGHTA and CDR2 is FQGNSA in the germline V gene. The CDR3 is 14 residues long. Here the CDR3 DNA reads TGTGCCAGCAGCATCAGGGGGCCGTATGAAAAACTGTTTTTT. Its protein product is CASSIRGPYEKLFF.

The chain carries TRBV11-2 and TRBJ2-2, with D unresolved. The germline V gene has CDR1 SGHAT and CDR2 FQNNGV. The V end lost 2 bases, the J end lost 1 base, and 5 bases lay between the germline ends. This CDR3 has 14 amino acids. CDR3 in amino acids: CASSLPLNTGELFF. The DNA for the CDR3 is TGTGCCAGCAGCTTACCACTGAACACCGGGGAGCTGTTTTTT.

The chain carries TRBV5-1 and TRBJ2-5; D perhaps matches TRBD2 (6 bases). The CDR3 sequence is 15 residues long. Germline loops: CDR1 SGHRS, CDR2 YFSETQ. The germline V and J ends were trimmed by 4 bases and 4 bases, with 17 bases remaining between them. As DNA, the CDR3 is TGCGCCAGCAGCCTGGCCGGGGGTGGGGGAGAGACCCAGTACTTC. It specifies CASSLAGGGGETQYF. The whole variable domain, filled in from reference TRBV5-1 and TRBJ2-5, reads KAGVTQTPRYLIKTRGQQVTLSCSPISGHRSVSWYQQTPGQGLQFLFEYFSETQRNKGNFPGRFSGRQFSNSRSEMNVSTLELGDSALYLCASSLAGGGGETQYFGPGTRLLVL.

The chain uses TRBV27 and TRBJ2-1, with 10 bases aligning to TRBD2. The CDR3 sequence is 16 residues long. Germline V gives CDR1 MNHEY, CDR2 SMNVEV (reference sequence). After removal of 4 bases from V and 1 base from J, the junction contained 4 bases not matched to a gene. CDR3 nucleotides: TGTGCCAGCAGTTCCTATAGCGGGGGGTCCTACAATGAGCAGTTCTTC. Amino acids: CASSSYSGGSYNEQFF.

The rearrangement uses TRBV4-1 and TRBJ1-4; 7 nucleotides agree with TRBD1. This CDR3 has 14 amino acids. The V gene's germline CDR1 is MGHRA and CDR2 YSYEKL. After removal of 4 bases from V and 3 bases from J, the junction contained 2 bases not matched to a gene. The CDR3 DNA sequence: TGCGCCAGCAGCCCGGGACAGCCTAATGAAAAACTGTTTTTT. Encoded protein: CASSPGQPNEKLFF.

The rearrangement joins TRBV2 to TRBJ1-5, with no clear D. Germline V CDR1 and CDR2: SNHLY, FYNNEI. V was shortened by 7 bases and J by 0 bases, with 7 bases between the two germline ends. The CDR3 sequence is 13 residues long. For the CDR3, the DNA is TGTGCCAGCAACTTCGGTAGCAATCAGCCCCAGCATTTT. Protein sequence: CASNFGSNQPQHF.

This chain connects TRBV29-1 to TRBJ1-1; D is perhaps TRBD1 (6 bases). The CDR3 consists of 14 residues. In germline, CDR1 is SQVTM, CDR2 ANQGSEA. Trimming removed 4 bases at V and 0 bases at J, with 12 bases between. In DNA, the CDR3 is TGCAGCGTTGCGGACGGGGGGCTGAACACTGAAGCTTTCTTT. Translated, it gives CSVADGGLNTEAFF.

This clone was detected ten times or more. One end of the junction is discordant with germline, which a read error may explain. The V and J genes are TRBV19 and TRBJ2-7, with a possible D match to TRBD1 (5 bases). This CDR3 has 12 residues. Germline CDR1 reads LNHDA; CDR2 reads SQIVND (reference sequence). CDR3 bases: TGTGCCAGTATTATACCGACAGTCTGTTTGTGGTTC. Residues: CASIIPTVCLWF.

This rearrangement joins TRBV7-9 to TRBJ2-3; TRBD2 agrees at 9 bases. The J segment lost 4 bases and the V segment lost 1 base, leaving 3 bases of the junction unmatched. CDR1 SEHNR and CDR2 FQNEAQ come from the germline V gene (reference sequence). The CDR3 is made up of 15 amino acids. CDR3 in DNA: TGTGCCAGCAGCTTAGGCGGGGGGGAGTCAGATACGCAGTATTTT. Translating gives CASSLGGGESDTQYF.

The chain is built from TRBV29-1 and TRBJ1-1; D is perhaps TRBD1 (6 bases). Per the germline V gene, CDR1 is SQVTM and CDR2 is ANQGSEA. The V end was cut by 5 bases, the J end by 3 bases, with 16 bases between. The CDR3 extends over 14 amino acids. The CDR3 sequence is CSVSGASLHTEAFF. The CDR3 region has the DNA TGCAGCGTTTCAGGGGCGTCGCTTCACACTGAAGCTTTCTTT.

This chain links TRBV29-1 with TRBJ2-7, with D perhaps TRBD2 (5 bases). Germline CDR1 reads SQVTM; CDR2 reads ANQGSEA. The CDR3 runs 13 residues. V lost 4 bases, J lost 1 base, and 11 bases lay in between. The CDR3: CSVGPSSSYEQYF. The CDR3 DNA follows: TGCAGCGTTGGCCCTAGCTCGTCCTACGAGCAGTACTTC.

The rearrangement joins TRBV10-3 to TRBJ2-3; a weak D match, TRBD2 (6 bases). Looked up from germline, CDR1 is ENHRY and CDR2 is SYGVKD. V shed 4 bases and J shed 5 bases, with 16 bases lying between them. The CDR3 length is 15 residues. This chain's CDR3 is CAISGWGGRGDTQYF. CDR3 nucleotides: TGTGCCATCAGTGGCTGGGGAGGTAGGGGAGATACGCAGTATTTT.

The gene calls are TRBV4-1 and TRBJ2-5; 7 nucleotides match TRBD2. Germline V lookup: CDR1 MGHRA, CDR2 YSYEKL. The CDR3 contains 16 residues. The trim removed 1 base at V and 1 base at J, leaving 6 bases unmatched. CDR3 nucleotide sequence: TGCGCCAGCAGCCAAGGAAACGGGACTATCCAAGAGACCCAGTACTTC. Translation: CASSQGNGTIQETQYF.

V and J are TRBV7-9 and TRBJ2-1; 9 bases are a match to TRBD1. Germline trimming cut 5 bases from V and 4 bases from J; bases unmatched to any gene: 12. This CDR3 is 17 amino acids long. The germline CDR1 and CDR2 sequences are SEHNR and FQNEAQ (reference sequence). CDR3 nucleotide sequence: TGTGCCAGCAGCCTCATGGGCGGGACAGGGCTTTACAATGAGCAGTTCTTC. Translating it yields CASSLMGGTGLYNEQFF.

The V call is TRBV13, the J call TRBJ2-1, with D perhaps TRBD1 (7 bases). From germline, CDR1 is PRHDT and CDR2 FYEKMQ (reference sequence). This CDR3 comprises 17 residues. Between the trimmed V and J ends, which lost 0 bases and 4 bases, there was a span of 16 bases. CDR3 sequence (DNA): TGTGCCAGCAGCTTAGGGGAGGGGGCGCGTTTATACAATGAGCAGTTCTTC. Residues: CASSLGEGARLYNEQFF.

The chain uses TRBV7-8 and TRBJ1-5, with a possible D match to TRBD1 (6 bases). Deletions cut 1 base from V and 7 bases from J, with 20 bases between. From germline, CDR1 is SGHVS and CDR2 FQNEAQ. CDR3 length equals 17 residues. As DNA, the CDR3 is TGTGCCAGCAGCTTAGATTTCAGGGGCTATGGTTTGCAGCCCCAGCATTTT. Its protein product is CASSLDFRGYGLQPQHF.

The chain carries TRBV6-4 and TRBJ1-5; perhaps TRBD1 as D (6 bases). Between the trimmed V and J ends, which lost 3 bases and 3 bases, there was a span of 12 bases. Germline CDR1 MRHNA, CDR2 SNTAGT. This CDR3 is 15 amino acids long. CDR3 loop: CASSEGAGDNQPQHF. CDR3 DNA sequence: TGTGCCAGCAGTGAAGGAGCAGGGGACAATCAGCCCCAGCATTTT.

The chain uses TRBV15 and TRBJ2-1; D is possibly TRBD2 (6 bases). Looked up from germline, CDR1 is LNHNV and CDR2 is YYDKDF (reference sequence). Trimming shortened V by 0 bases and J by 2 bases, and 11 bases separated the two germline ends. This CDR3 is 16 amino acids long. CDR3 sequence: CATSRDQGGPYNEQFF. The CDR3 DNA reads as TGTGCCACCAGCAGAGATCAAGGAGGGCCCTACAATGAGCAGTTCTTC.